This T cell receptor (beta chain) came from a study of patients and donors after allogeneic stem cell transplantation. This clonotype was found a few times. With 1 base clipped from V and 4 bases from J, the junction kept 8 bases outside the gene matches. Germline CDR1 and CDR2: SEHNR and FQNEAQ (reference sequence). The CDR3 has 18 residues. TCRdb itself ran the RT-PCR reads through MiXCR, one entry per CDR3 protein. The data show 150,000 to 200,000 distinct CDR3 sequences, approximately 24% seen once. The sample was blood, either unsorted or a sorted T cell fraction (not recorded which). The rearrangement links TRBV7-9 to TRBJ2-1, with 12 bases identical to TRBD2. This TCR came from a human donor who was either an allogeneic HSCT recipient or a stem cell or donor lymphocyte infusion donor (not recorded which). It is not recorded whose cells these are; they may come from a transplant donor. Here the CDR3 DNA reads TGTGCCAGCAGCTTAGGGACTAGCGGGAAGCTTTTATACAATGAGCAGTTCTTC. Protein product: CASSLGTSGKLLYNEQFF.